This T cell receptor beta chain was identified during a study of T-cell memory formation after mild COVID-19. Study-level information: Largely donor-specific TCR clusters were found.

Study results and limitations: Contracting CD4+ clones were located mainly in CM and EM, and CD8+ clones in EMRA.

This clonotype was counted a few times. The target antigen is unknown. Losses at the gene ends were 6 bases for V and 0 bases for J; bases not matched to a gene: 11. CDR3 length equals 18 residues. Germline V lookup: CDR1 SNHLY, CDR2 FYNNEI. TCRdb re-called the 5' RACE reads through MiXCR, storing one row per CDR3 protein. The table has approximately 570,000 distinct CDR3 sequences, about 20% seen once. The sample consisted of PBMCs or a T cell subset sorted from them (not recorded which). V is TRBV2 and J is TRBJ2-6; 7 nucleotides match TRBD1. This sequence originates from an adult woman who had mild COVID-19 (a few samples of this study predate the infection). Cell type and time point are not known. The CDR3 DNA sequence: TGTGCCAGCAGCCTACAGGGGTTTTTTCTCTCTGGGGCCAACGTCCTGACTTTC. It codes for CASSLQGFFLSGANVLTF.